This T cell receptor beta chain was documented in a study of blood T cell repertoires in COVID-19. Study overall: Researchers got acute and convalescent COVID-19 samples from the United States, Italy and Spain. PBMCs, B-cell-depleted T cells, or T cells provided the cDNA or gDNA that made up the material.

Clones were sequenced by immunoSEQ multiplex PCR, and TCRdb holds only the in-frame ones, with some missing. The data contain some 80,000 clones, around 86% of them singletons. This receptor was obtained from a human donor in a cohort sampled during active COVID-19. Sequences were obtained from peripheral blood.

CDR3 DNA: TGTGCCAGCAGCTTAGGGACTAGCGAGGACAATGAGCAGTTCTTC. Translated: CASSLGTSEDNEQFF. V is TRBV7-7 and J is TRBJ2-1; 9 bases match TRBD2. Germline V lookup: CDR1 SSHAT, CDR2 FNYEAQ (reference sequence). With V trimmed by 1 base and J by 5 bases, 3 bases remained unmatched. CDR3 size: 15 residues.